This T cell receptor (beta chain) was identified in a study of blood T cell repertoires in COVID-19. As for the study in general: T cells, B-cell-depleted T cells, or PBMCs supplied cDNA or gDNA.

The protocol was immunoSEQ multiplex PCR, while the TCRdb copy is restricted to in-frame clones and leaves out a portion. The sample holds 250,000 or so clones, 85% to 90% seen once. Trimming cost V 3 bases and J 5 bases, with 11 bases left between them. The germline V gene encodes CDR1 SGDLS and CDR2 YYNGEE. The CDR3 has 13 residues. The sequence came from a woman between 40 and 50 years old who had recovered from COVID-19. Sequenced: peripheral blood. The rearrangement links TRBV9 to TRBJ2-5, with D possibly matching TRBD1 (6 bases). CDR3 coding DNA: TGTGCCAGCAGCGCTTGGGACACGGAGACCCAGTACTTC. This codes for CASSAWDTETQYF. Based on the CDR3 plus reference TRBV9 and TRBJ2-5, the full variable domain is DSGVTQTPKHLITATGQRVTLRCSPRSGDLSVYWYQQSLDQGLQFLIQYYNGEERAKGNILERFSAQQFPDLHSELNLSSLELGDSALYFCASSAWDTETQYFGPGTRLLVL.